A selection of T cell receptor beta chains follows, all from one sample in a study of PD-1 blockade in classical Hodgkin lymphoma. TCRdb's table, derived via immunoSEQ multiplex PCR, lists solely in-frame clones and lacks some. The sample lists some 25,000 clones; more than 75% were seen once. The sample consisted of peripheral blood mononuclear cells (PBMCs), taken before the second cycle of nivolumab. The receptors were gathered from a human donor with classical Hodgkin lymphoma. Each CDR3 is given with its conserved first and last residue. Where a row states a size, it is once, few, many or the class of an expanded clone; other rows omit it.

v_call cdr3_length clone_size cdr3_aa
TRBV2 16 NA CASRETGLYYNSPLHF
TRBV7-2 15 NA CASSKLQGDGRAQYF
TRBV28 12 NA CASLGGKETQYF
TRBV5-5 15 NA CASSLNTRSQETQYF
TRBV5-4 18 once CASSLDPSGGITYNEQFF
TRBV30 13 NA CAWTRADRAEAFF
TRBV15 15 once CATSSFGGGGDGYTF
TRBV6-4 14 NA CASSPAPGTGELFF
TRBV19 15 NA CASRPRDRASYEQYF
TRBV28 11 NA CASLKTYEQYF
TRBV4-3 16 NA CASSQAGLEFEETQYF
TRBV10-3 15 NA CAISEGLGSLYEQYF
TRBV4-1 14 NA CASSLQGPGNTIYF